This entry lists 29 T cell receptor beta chains sequenced from one sample in a study of T cells after yellow fever vaccination. TCRdb called the 5' RACE reads again in MiXCR, with one record for every CDR3 protein. This sample has about 170,000 distinct CDR3 sequences, with approximately 11% found just once. The sequences come from CD8+ T cells sorted from PBMCs, collected 15 days after the yellow fever booster vaccination. Every receptor here comes from a man between 18 and 29 years old who received the YFV17D yellow fever vaccine.

V is TRBV24-1 and J is TRBJ2-6; a possible D gene is TRBD2 (5 bases). Germline V CDR1 and CDR2: KGHDR, SFDVKD. This CDR3 has 21 amino acids. Trimming left V 0 bases short and J 4 bases short, with 24 bases between. The CDR3 here is CATSDLQILIGLPAGANVLTF. CDR3 nucleotide sequence: TGTGCCACCAGTGATTTGCAAATCCTGATAGGACTCCCTGCGGGGGCCAACGTCCTGACTTTC.

The chain recombines TRBV5-1 with TRBJ2-5, with TRBD2 matching over 12 bases. The CDR3 runs 16 residues. J lost 2 bases, V lost 6 bases, and 8 bases had no gene match. Germline-derived CDR1 and CDR2 are SGHRS and YFSETQ. CDR3 protein: CASTDLGLAGQETQYF. In nucleotides, the CDR3 is TGCGCCAGCACCGACCTCGGACTAGCGGGACAAGAGACCCAGTACTTC.

The chain has TRBV7-9 and TRBJ1-2; D is uncertain. CDR3 size: 16 residues. Trimming pared 5 bases from V and 6 bases from J, leaving 22 bases between. Germline CDR1 and CDR2: SEHNR and FQNEAQ (reference sequence). CDR3 bases: TGTGCCAGCAGCCCCCCCCGTTCCACTGTCCTGAATGGCTACACCTTC. Protein sequence: CASSPPRSTVLNGYTF.

V and J are TRBV7-8 and TRBJ2-7; TRBD2 might be the D (6 bases). Germline CDR1 SGHVS, CDR2 FQNEAQ. V was trimmed by 1 base and J by 6 bases, leaving 19 bases between them. CDR3 length: 16 residues. This chain's CDR3 is CASSLGLGGELGEQYF. Written as DNA, the CDR3 is TGTGCCAGCAGCTTAGGATTAGGAGGGGAACTCGGCGAGCAGTACTTC.

In its sample, this clonotype was seen many times. CDR3 sequence (DNA): TGTGCCGCGGGGTCAGTCACTAGCACAGATACGCAGTATTTT. Protein: CAAGSVTSTDTQYF. The chain has TRBV6-6 and TRBJ2-3; D perhaps matches TRBD2 (6 bases). The CDR3 sequence is 14 residues long. CDR1 and CDR2 from the germline V gene are MNHNY and SVGAGI (reference sequence). V lost 11 bases and J 0 bases, leaving 15 bases between the germline ends.

This clonotype was counted between two and nine times. The chain uses TRBV7-9 and TRBJ2-1, with unresolved D. The V gene lost 5 bases and the J gene lost 7 bases, with 6 bases spanning the gap. Germline lookup yields CDR1 SEHNR and CDR2 FQNEAQ (reference sequence). The CDR3 is made up of 11 amino acids. The CDR3, as DNA: TGTGCCAGCAGCCACGAGAATGAGCAGTTCTTC. Amino acid sequence: CASSHENEQFF.

J is TRBJ2-7 and V is TRBV28; tentatively, D is TRBD1 or TRBD2 (6 bases each). V was trimmed by 5 bases and J by 4 bases, leaving 18 bases between them. CDR1 is MDHEN, CDR2 SYDVKM, per germline. The length of the CDR3 is 15 residues. CDR3 coding DNA: TGTGCCAGCAGTACCGGGGGCCCTAGTCCTTACGAGCAGTACTTC. As protein: CASSTGGPSPYEQYF.

This clonotype showed up just a few times. The V and J genes are TRBV27 and TRBJ1-1, with D possibly being TRBD1 (5 bases). The CDR3 extends over 12 amino acids. The germline V gene has CDR1 MNHEY and CDR2 SMNVEV (reference sequence). Trimming took 2 bases from V and 13 from J, leaving 14 bases between them. CDR3 residues: CASSLRDRELFF. DNA of the CDR3: TGTGCCAGCAGTTTAAGGGACCGCGAGCTTTTCTTT.

The rearrangement links TRBV4-1 to TRBJ1-1, with D possibly TRBD1 on 5 matching bases. The CDR3 contains 15 residues. Between the trimmed V and J ends, which lost 4 bases and 1 base, there was a span of 13 bases. The germline CDR1 and CDR2 sequences are MGHRA and YSYEKL. CDR3 loop: CASSRGRGPNTEAFF. CDR3 coding DNA: TGCGCCAGCAGCCGTGGGAGGGGCCCGAACACTGAAGCTTTCTTT.

This clonotype was found a few times. The chain employs TRBV27 and TRBJ1-2, with 8 bases lining up with TRBD1. Germline trimming cut 6 bases from V and 7 bases from J; bases unmatched to any gene: 10. The CDR3 is 14 residues long. Germline V gene lookup returns CDR1 MNHEY and CDR2 SMNVEV (reference sequence). In DNA form, the CDR3 reads TGTGCCAGCAGCCCGGACAGGGCTTTTACTGGCTACACCTTC. The encoded protein is CASSPDRAFTGYTF.

This chain links TRBV9 with TRBJ1-1, with TRBD1 identical over 9 bases. Trimming removed 2 bases from V and 1 base from J; junction bases left unmatched: 3. This CDR3 is built from 15 residues. Germline CDR1 reads SGDLS; CDR2 reads YYNGEE. CDR3 sequence: CASSVGQGSNTEAFF. The CDR3 DNA sequence: TGTGCCAGCAGCGTTGGACAGGGGTCGAACACTGAAGCTTTCTTT.

This chain uses TRBV14 with TRBJ2-1; D is perhaps TRBD2 (6 bases). V was shortened by 3 bases and J by 5 bases, with 11 bases between the two germline ends. The CDR3 sequence is 14 residues long. The germline CDR1 and CDR2 sequences are SGHDN and FVKESK. As DNA, the CDR3 is TGTGCCAGCAGCCACGGGACTCCTAACAATGAGCAGTTCTTC. As protein: CASSHGTPNNEQFF.

The CDR3 DNA is TGTGCCAGCAGCCAAGGTATGCTGCCCCGAAATCAGCCCCAGCATTTT. It codes for CASSQGMLPRNQPQHF. This chain uses TRBV3-1 with TRBJ1-5; D is ambiguous. In germline, CDR1 is LGHDT, CDR2 YNNKEL (reference sequence). This CDR3 has 16 residues. The V gene lost 1 base and the J gene lost 4 bases, with 14 bases spanning the gap.

Many counts were recorded for this clonotype. The chain has TRBV7-9 and TRBJ2-5; D is perhaps TRBD1 (6 bases). The germline gives CDR1 SEHNR, CDR2 FQNEAQ (reference sequence). This CDR3 spans 14 amino acids. V was shortened by 2 bases and J by 0 bases, with 7 bases between the two germline ends. The CDR3 DNA follows: TGTGCCAGCAGCTTAAGGGGGTACCAAGAGACCCAGTACTTC. It specifies CASSLRGYQETQYF.

The table lists this clonotype with many counts. The chain recombines TRBV20-1 with TRBJ2-5; TRBD2 aligns across 12 bases. V shed 4 bases and J 5 bases; nucleotides not matched to a gene: 8. Germline CDR1 is DFQATT and CDR2 is SNEGSKA (reference sequence). The CDR3 is 15 amino acids. CDR3 loop: CSATSGGAFWETQYF. As DNA, the CDR3 is TGCAGTGCTACTAGCGGGGGGGCCTTTTGGGAGACCCAGTACTTC.

This clonotype was seen a few times. The chain is built from TRBV7-2 and TRBJ2-5; D is perhaps TRBD2 (6 bases). Germline assignment: CDR1 SGHTA and CDR2 FQGNSA. The CDR3 sequence is 15 residues long. Trimming cost V 1 base and J 0 bases, with 9 bases left between them. CDR3 nucleotides: TGTGCCAGCAGCTTAGTGGGGGGAGACCAAGAGACCCAGTACTTC. This codes for CASSLVGGDQETQYF.

Many counts were recorded for this clonotype. This chain joins TRBV28 and TRBJ1-1; D is unclear. Germline V gene lookup returns CDR1 MDHEN and CDR2 SYDVKM. Trimming stripped 6 bases from V and 5 bases from J, with 7 bases between. The CDR3 runs to 11 residues. The CDR3 coding sequence is TGTGCCAGCAGGGAGGGTACTGAAGCTTTCTTT. This sequence encodes CASREGTEAFF.

This chain joins TRBV6-1 and TRBJ1-5; TRBD1 is a possible D gene (5 bases). Trimming shortened V by 8 bases and J by 3 bases, and 8 bases separated the two germline ends. Germline V CDR1 and CDR2: MNHNS, SASEGT. CDR3 length: 12 residues. The CDR3 DNA follows: TGTGCCAGCCGGGGACTCAATCAGCCCCAGCATTTT. Protein product: CASRGLNQPQHF.

This clonotype was detected only a few times. The chain joins TRBV14 to TRBJ2-5; TRBD1 is a possible D gene (6 bases). This CDR3 is 15 amino acids long. Germline V gene lookup returns CDR1 SGHDN and CDR2 FVKESK. With 2 bases removed from V and 4 bases from J, the gap between germline ends came to 14 bases. CDR3 DNA sequence: TGTGCCAGCAGCCAACGAAGGACAGAAGCAGAGACCCAGTACTTC. Residues: CASSQRRTEAETQYF.

The genes are TRBV11-2 and TRBJ1-1; TRBD1 matches at 8 bases. CDR3 length: 18 residues. V gave up 1 base and J gave up 1 base; unmatched junction bases: 11. Germline lookup yields CDR1 SGHAT and CDR2 FQNNGV. The CDR3 DNA sequence: TGTGCCAGCAGCTTAGGGGTAGACAGGGGAACTAGGAACACTGAAGCTTTCTTT. Protein: CASSLGVDRGTRNTEAFF.

This clonotype was detected ten times or more. The CDR3 loop reads CSVVWFGTEAFF. The CDR3 DNA follows: TGCAGCGTTGTTTGGTTCGGTACTGAAGCTTTCTTT. The chain uses TRBV29-1 and TRBJ1-1; D is ambiguous. Germline V gene lookup returns CDR1 SQVTM and CDR2 ANQGSEA. The CDR3 length is 12 residues. With 4 bases removed from V and 5 bases from J, the gap between germline ends came to 11 bases.

In its sample, this clonotype was seen a few times. V and J are TRBV18 and TRBJ2-3; 13 bases map to TRBD2. The J segment lost 3 bases and the V segment lost 4 bases, leaving 4 bases of the junction unmatched. CDR1 and CDR2 from the germline V gene are KGHSH and LQKENI. This CDR3 region has 16 residues. In DNA, the CDR3 is TGTGCCAGCTCACGACTAGCGGGGGGATTAACAGATACGCAGTATTTT. Residues: CASSRLAGGLTDTQYF.

The rearrangement joins TRBV15 to TRBJ2-3; 9 bases are a match to TRBD2. CDR3 length: 16 amino acids. J gave up 3 bases and V 1 base, and 5 bases lay outside the gene matches. Germline V gene sequence: CDR1 LNHNV, CDR2 YYDKDF (reference sequence). In DNA form, the CDR3 reads TGTGCCACCAGCAGAGGGCGGGGGGGCCTTACAGATACGCAGTATTTT. The encoded protein is CATSRGRGGLTDTQYF. Full variable domain (missing parts from reference TRBV15 and TRBJ2-3): DAMVIQNPRYQVTQFGKPVTLSCSQTLNHNVMYWYQQKSSQAPKLLFHYYDKDFNNEADTPDNFQSRRPNTSFCFLDIRSPGLGDTAMYLCATSRGRGGLTDTQYFGPGTRLTVL.

The CDR3 DNA follows: TGTGCCACCAGAGACAGGGTGAGGACTGAAGCTTTCTTT. Translating gives CATRDRVRTEAFF. This chain joins TRBV15 and TRBJ1-1; 7 positions match TRBD1. With 6 bases clipped from V and 5 bases from J, the junction kept 6 bases outside the gene matches. The CDR3 consists of 13 residues. Germline V gene data show CDR1 as LNHNV and CDR2 as YYDKDF (reference sequence).

This clonotype has just a few counts. The chain employs TRBV27 and TRBJ2-5; either TRBD1 or TRBD2 may fit D (6 bases each). Germline CDR1 is MNHEY and CDR2 is SMNVEV (reference sequence). The CDR3 runs to 15 residues. Trimming stripped 7 bases from V and 3 bases from J, with 18 bases between. In nucleotides, the CDR3 is TGTGCCAGCAAGTTGGAGGGGGGAACTGAAGAGACCCAGTACTTC. Its translation is CASKLEGGTEETQYF.

This clonotype was picked up a small number of times. The rearrangement links TRBV29-1 to TRBJ1-1; D ambiguous. V lost 6 bases and J lost 0, with 14 bases in between. The CDR3 runs 14 residues. The V gene's germline CDR1 is SQVTM and CDR2 ANQGSEA. CDR3 sequence (DNA): TGCAGCGTGCACCTGACCCTCCTGAACACTGAAGCTTTCTTT. It encodes CSVHLTLLNTEAFF.

This clonotype occurred a few times. The V and J genes are TRBV12-3 or TRBV12-4 and TRBJ2-1; 9 bases fit TRBD1. With 5 bases clipped from V and 4 bases from J, the junction kept 3 bases outside the gene matches. The CDR3 consists of 14 residues. The CDR3 reads CASSGTGPYNEQFF. The CDR3 region has the DNA TGTGCCAGCAGTGGGACAGGGCCATACAATGAGCAGTTCTTC.

The V call is TRBV7-3, the J call TRBJ2-3; D might be TRBD2 (7 bases). CDR1 SGHTA and CDR2 FQGTGA come from the germline V gene. The V and J ends lost 3 bases and 3 bases respectively, with 16 bases between them. The CDR3 is made up of 16 amino acids. CDR3 region: CASSFGGGGRTDTQYF. The CDR3 DNA sequence: TGTGCCAGCAGCTTCGGAGGGGGGGGCCGGACAGATACGCAGTATTTT.

This clonotype has only a few counts. This sequence joins TRBV27 and TRBJ2-5, with D perhaps matching TRBD1 (7 bases). CDR1 and CDR2 (germline): MNHEY, SMNVEV (reference sequence). Trimming cost V 3 bases and J 7 bases, with 12 bases left between them. The CDR3 is 13 residues long. The CDR3 reads CASSFGGGGTQYF. The CDR3, as DNA: TGTGCCAGCAGTTTTGGAGGGGGCGGGACCCAGTACTTC.